This T cell receptor beta chain was recovered during a study of CD8+ T cells in alopecia areata. RNA extraction and reverse transcription yielded cDNA as sequencing template. Sequencing used immunoSEQ multiplex PCR; TCRdb keeps in-frame clones, though not all of them. The data hold approximately 99,000 clones, with approximately 63% observed a single time. Germline V gene data show CDR1 as SGHTA and CDR2 as FQGNSA. V was pared by 3 bases and J by 10 bases, with 9 bases of the junction left unmatched. The CDR3 is made up of 14 amino acids. The sequence came from a human donor in good health. Material for sequencing was CD8+ T cells sorted from blood. V usage is TRBV7-2 and J usage is TRBJ2-1, with 7 bases fitting TRBD2. As DNA, the CDR3 is TGTGCCAGCAGCTTTGGAACGGGGGGATACGAGCAGTTCTTC. This encodes CASSFGTGGYEQFF.